These 12 T cell receptor beta chains were all obtained from the same sample, sequenced in a study of early T cells in non-severe SARS-CoV-2 infection. TCRdb reanalysed the 5' RACE reads using MiXCR and keeps one entry per CDR3 protein. Counted here are 80,000 to 100,000 distinct CDR3 sequences, around 15% occurring once; the ten biggest clones make up roughly 6.4%. The sequenced sample was whole blood. These receptors all stem from an adult who was a healthcare worker with PCR-confirmed SARS-CoV-2 infection or an uninfected control (not recorded which).

This chain links TRBV20-1 with TRBJ1-5, with 9 bases lining up with TRBD1. From germline, CDR1 is DFQATT and CDR2 SNEGSKA (reference sequence). With 6 bases clipped from V and 5 bases from J, the junction kept 5 bases outside the gene matches. The CDR3 totals 13 residues. CDR3 in DNA: TGCAGTGCCCCGGACAGGGGATATCAGCCCCAGCATTTT. Translating it yields CSAPDRGYQPQHF.

This clonotype was counted ten times or more. The CDR3: CASSPNFSSYNEQFF. CDR3 nucleotides: TGCGCCAGCAGCCCCAACTTTAGCTCCTACAATGAGCAGTTCTTC. The chain has TRBV5-1 and TRBJ2-1; D is unresolved. The CDR3 length is 15 residues. V lost 4 bases to trimming and J lost 0 bases, with 11 bases between them. Germline-derived CDR1 and CDR2 are SGHRS and YFSETQ.

This clonotype was found many times. The CDR3 nucleotides are TGTGCCAGCAGCTTAGGTGTTAGCGCCGAGCAGTACTTC. As protein: CASSLGVSAEQYF. V and J are TRBV7-9 and TRBJ2-7; a weak D match, TRBD2 (5 bases). This CDR3 region has 13 residues. The V end was cut by 1 base, the J end by 6 bases, with 10 bases between. Looked up from germline, CDR1 is SEHNR and CDR2 is FQNEAQ (reference sequence).

This clonotype was detected only a few times. This chain joins TRBV2 and TRBJ2-1; D gene unclear. The V end was cut by 8 bases, the J end by 5 bases, with 4 bases between. The CDR3 is 10 amino acids. In germline, CDR1 is SNHLY, CDR2 FYNNEI. CDR3 nucleotides: TGTGCCAGCTGGGACAATGAGCAGTTCTTC. It yields the protein CASWDNEQFF.

A few counts support this clonotype. The V and J genes are TRBV7-9 and TRBJ2-2; D is unclear. The length of the CDR3 is 13 residues. Germline assignment: CDR1 SEHNR and CDR2 FQNEAQ (reference sequence). Trimming left V 2 bases short and J 4 bases short, with 5 bases between. CDR3 sequence: CASSLTATGELFF. In DNA form, the CDR3 reads TGTGCCAGCAGCTTAACTGCCACCGGGGAGCTGTTTTTT.

V gene TRBV3-1 combines with J gene TRBJ2-7; TRBD2 matches 8 bases. Looked up from germline, CDR1 is LGHDT and CDR2 is YNNKEL (reference sequence). V lost 3 bases to trimming and J lost 6 bases; unmatched junction nucleotides: 10. This CDR3 is 15 amino acids long. The CDR3 nucleotides are TGTGCCAGCAGCCAGAAGGGACTAGTTGTTTTCGAGCAGTACTTC. Translation gives CASSQKGLVVFEQYF.

The chain joins TRBV7-9 to TRBJ2-2; 7 nucleotides line up with TRBD1. The J segment lost 7 bases and the V segment lost 4 bases, leaving 3 bases of the junction unmatched. The CDR3 length is 13 residues. CDR1 SEHNR and CDR2 FQNEAQ come from the germline V gene (reference sequence). The CDR3, as DNA: TGTGCCAGCAGCTCACAGGGGATCGGGGAGCTGTTTTTT. Its translation: CASSSQGIGELFF. The full variable domain, completed using reference TRBV7-9 and TRBJ2-2, is DTGVSQNPRHKITKRGQNVTFRCDPISEHNRLYWYRQTLGQGPEFLTYFQNEAQLEKSRLLSDRFSAERPKGSFSTLEIQRTEQGDSAMYLCASSSQGIGELFFGEGSRLTVL.

This clonotype has at least ten counts. V gene TRBV12-3 or TRBV12-4 combines with J gene TRBJ2-2; 9 bases are a match to TRBD1. V gave up 5 bases and J gave up 5 bases; unmatched junction bases: 6. This CDR3 region has 15 residues. As DNA, the CDR3 is TGTGCCAGCAGTCCCGGGACAGGGATAACCGGGGAGCTGTTTTTT. Translated: CASSPGTGITGELFF.

This clonotype appeared many times. CDR3 DNA sequence: TGTGCCAGCAGCTTCAGGACAGTCTACGAGCAGTACTTC. Translated: CASSFRTVYEQYF. The genes are TRBV5-5 and TRBJ2-7; possibly TRBD1 for D (6 bases). The CDR3 is 13 residues long. Deletions cut 2 bases from V and 3 bases from J, with 9 bases between. Germline-derived CDR1 and CDR2 are SGHKS and YYEKEE (reference sequence).

A few counts support this clonotype. The rearrangement joins TRBV19 to TRBJ1-5, with TRBD1 matching over 8 bases. Germline V gene sequence: CDR1 LNHDA, CDR2 SQIVND (reference sequence). This CDR3 contains 15 residues. V dropped 5 bases and J dropped 6; count of bases not matched to a gene: 9. DNA for the CDR3: TGTGCCAGTAGTCCAACGGACAGGGACGTTCAGCCCCAGCATTTT. Amino acids: CASSPTDRDVQPQHF.

V gene TRBV20-1 combines with J gene TRBJ1-1; D may be TRBD1 (5 bases). Germline V CDR1 and CDR2: DFQATT, SNEGSKA (reference sequence). Deletions cut 3 bases from V and 7 bases from J, with 9 bases between. The CDR3 loop spans 11 amino acids. The CDR3 DNA sequence: TGCAGTGCTAGGGGCGGGGGTGAAGCTTTCTTT. Translated: CSARGGGEAFF.

CDR3 sequence: CSGRRGTQETQYF. The CDR3 DNA sequence: TGCAGCGGACGCAGGGGTACTCAAGAGACCCAGTACTTC. This chain connects TRBV29-1 to TRBJ2-5, with D possibly TRBD1 on 6 matching bases. The CDR3 extends over 13 amino acids. Between the trimmed V and J ends, which lost 7 bases and 2 bases, there was a span of 14 bases. The germline gives CDR1 SQVTM, CDR2 ANQGSEA.